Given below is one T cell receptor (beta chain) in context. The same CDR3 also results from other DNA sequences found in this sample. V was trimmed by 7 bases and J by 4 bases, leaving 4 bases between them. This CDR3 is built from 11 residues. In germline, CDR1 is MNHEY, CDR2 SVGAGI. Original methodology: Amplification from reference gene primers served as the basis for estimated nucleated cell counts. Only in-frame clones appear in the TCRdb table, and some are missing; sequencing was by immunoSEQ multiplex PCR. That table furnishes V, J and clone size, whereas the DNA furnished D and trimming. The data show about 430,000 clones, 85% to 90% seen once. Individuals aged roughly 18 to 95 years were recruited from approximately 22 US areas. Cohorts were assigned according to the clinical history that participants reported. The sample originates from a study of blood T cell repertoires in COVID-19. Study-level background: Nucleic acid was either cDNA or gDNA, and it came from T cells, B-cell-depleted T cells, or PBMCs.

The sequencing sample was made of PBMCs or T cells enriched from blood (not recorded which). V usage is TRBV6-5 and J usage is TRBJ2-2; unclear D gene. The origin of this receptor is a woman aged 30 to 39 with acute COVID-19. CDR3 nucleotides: TGTGCCAGCACCCTCACCGGGGAGCTGTTTTTT. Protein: CASTLTGELFF.